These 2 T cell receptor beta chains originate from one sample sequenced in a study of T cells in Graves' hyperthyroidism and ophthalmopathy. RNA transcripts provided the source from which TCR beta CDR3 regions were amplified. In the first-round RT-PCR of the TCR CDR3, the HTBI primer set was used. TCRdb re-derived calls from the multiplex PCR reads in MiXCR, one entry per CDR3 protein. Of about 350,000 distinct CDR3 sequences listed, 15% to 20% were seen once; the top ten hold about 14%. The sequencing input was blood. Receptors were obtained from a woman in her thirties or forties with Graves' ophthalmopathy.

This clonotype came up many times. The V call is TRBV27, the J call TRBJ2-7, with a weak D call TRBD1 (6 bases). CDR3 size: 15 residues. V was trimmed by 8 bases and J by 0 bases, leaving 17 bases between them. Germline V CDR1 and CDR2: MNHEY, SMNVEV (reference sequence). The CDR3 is CASQSRDTGSYEQYF. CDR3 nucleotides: TGTGCCAGCCAATCTAGGGACACTGGCTCCTACGAGCAGTACTTC.

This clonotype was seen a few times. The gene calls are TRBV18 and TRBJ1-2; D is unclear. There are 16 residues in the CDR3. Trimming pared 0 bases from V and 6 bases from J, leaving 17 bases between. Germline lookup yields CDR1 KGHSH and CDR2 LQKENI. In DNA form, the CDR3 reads TGTGCCAGCTCACCACCGTCGGCCTGGACGGCCGATGGCTACACCTTC. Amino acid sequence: CASSPPSAWTADGYTF.